This is a list of T cell receptor beta chains from one sample in a study of blood T cells in healthy people across ages. TCRdb analysed the 5' RACE reads with MiXCR anew, one entry per CDR3 protein. The sample carries 1.5 million to 2 million distinct CDR3 sequences, roughly 30% recorded once. Sequencing was performed on blood. The origin of the receptors is a woman in her thirties in good health. The CDR3 runs from the conserved cysteine through the conserved F or W. The D gene is left open where the match is weak. Clone size is given for some rows only: seen once, a few or many times, or a class if the clone is expanded.

CDR3aa: CASSSREGMDTQYF
CDR3nt: TGCGCCAGCAGCTCCCGCGAGGGGATGGATACGCAGTATTTT
abundance: -
d_gene: -
v_gene: TRBV5-1
j_gene: TRBJ2-3

CDR3aa: CTSSLGHPSSYEQYF
CDR3nt: TGTACCAGCAGTTTAGGACATCCGAGCTCCTACGAGCAGTACTTC
abundance: once
d_gene: -
v_gene: TRBV12-3/TRBV12-4
j_gene: TRBJ2-7

CDR3aa: CSVYMRLAREQFF
CDR3nt: TGCAGCGTTTATATGCGACTAGCCCGGGAGCAGTTCTTC
abundance: -
d_gene: TRBD2
v_gene: TRBV29-1
j_gene: TRBJ2-1

CDR3aa: CASSLTSGRYNVQFF
CDR3nt: TGTGCCAGTAGCTTAACTAGCGGGAGGTACAATGTGCAGTTCTTC
abundance: -
d_gene: TRBD2
v_gene: TRBV7-2
j_gene: TRBJ2-1

CDR3aa: CSAVTGVGGYTF
CDR3nt: TGCAGTGCTGTAACAGGGGTGGGTGGCTACACCTTC
abundance: -
d_gene: TRBD1
v_gene: TRBV20-1
j_gene: TRBJ1-2

CDR3aa: CASSLAILGGLGTEAFF
CDR3nt: TGTGCCAGCAGCTTAGCAATACTAGGGGGTCTCGGCACTGAAGCTTTCTTT
abundance: -
d_gene: -
v_gene: TRBV7-6
j_gene: TRBJ1-1

CDR3aa: CASEGESTDTQYF
CDR3nt: TGTGCCAGCGAGGGGGAGAGCACAGATACGCAGTATTTT
abundance: -
d_gene: -
v_gene: TRBV11-2
j_gene: TRBJ2-3

CDR3aa: CASSLPRRGPYEQYF
CDR3nt: TGTGCCAGCAGCCTCCCTCGGCGGGGACCCTACGAGCAGTACTTC
abundance: few
d_gene: -
v_gene: TRBV7-9
j_gene: TRBJ2-7

CDR3aa: CATTHSNQPQHF
CDR3nt: TGTGCCACCACCCATAGCAATCAGCCCCAGCATTTT
abundance: -
d_gene: -
v_gene: TRBV15
j_gene: TRBJ1-5

CDR3aa: CASSLTRDGLNEQFF
CDR3nt: TGTGCCAGCAGCTTAACGAGGGATGGGCTGAATGAGCAGTTCTTC
abundance: few
d_gene: -
v_gene: TRBV7-3
j_gene: TRBJ2-1

CDR3aa: CASSYLASTGELFF
CDR3nt: TGTGCCAGCAGTTACCTAGCTAGCACCGGGGAGCTGTTTTTT
abundance: -
d_gene: -
v_gene: TRBV6-5
j_gene: TRBJ2-2

CDR3aa: CASSSPPGHYYEQYF
CDR3nt: TGTGCCAGCAGCTCACCCCCGGGACATTACTACGAGCAGTACTTC
abundance: few
d_gene: -
v_gene: TRBV7-2
j_gene: TRBJ2-7

CDR3aa: CASAFDWTYEQYF
CDR3nt: TGTGCCAGCGCTTTCGACTGGACCTACGAGCAGTACTTC
abundance: -
d_gene: -
v_gene: TRBV6-2/TRBV6-3
j_gene: TRBJ2-7

CDR3aa: CASSLSGQMKPQHF
CDR3nt: TGTGCCAGCAGCTTGTCGGGACAGATGAAGCCCCAGCATTTT
abundance: -
d_gene: TRBD1
v_gene: TRBV5-5
j_gene: TRBJ1-5

CDR3aa: CASGLGREGNQPQHF
CDR3nt: TGTGCTAGTGGTTTGGGACGGGAGGGCAATCAGCCCCAGCATTTT
abundance: -
d_gene: -
v_gene: TRBV12-5
j_gene: TRBJ1-5

CDR3aa: CATSDSTGGNNEQFF
CDR3nt: TGTGCCACCAGTGATTCAACGGGAGGGAACAATGAGCAGTTCTTC
abundance: few
d_gene: TRBD2
v_gene: TRBV24-1
j_gene: TRBJ2-1

CDR3aa: CASSFSGSSNQETQYF
CDR3nt: TGTGCCAGCAGTTTCTCGGGCAGTAGCAACCAAGAGACCCAGTACTTC
abundance: -
d_gene: -
v_gene: TRBV12-3/TRBV12-4
j_gene: TRBJ2-5

CDR3aa: CASSPQRALSYEQYF
CDR3nt: TGTGCCAGCAGCCCCCAGCGGGCGCTCTCCTACGAGCAGTACTTC
abundance: -
d_gene: -
v_gene: TRBV7-2
j_gene: TRBJ2-7

CDR3aa: CASIQGIGYGYTF
CDR3nt: TGTGCCAGTATCCAGGGAATTGGCTATGGCTACACCTTC
abundance: -
d_gene: -
v_gene: TRBV6-1
j_gene: TRBJ1-2

CDR3aa: CASSESLAGGPEQETQYF
CDR3nt: TGTGCCAGCAGTGAATCTCTAGCGGGGGGGCCGGAACAAGAGACCCAGTACTTC
abundance: -
d_gene: TRBD2
v_gene: TRBV2
j_gene: TRBJ2-5

CDR3aa: CASINRGIGEKLFF
CDR3nt: TGTGCCAGCATAAACCGGGGGATTGGGGAAAAACTGTTTTTT
abundance: few
d_gene: -
v_gene: TRBV12-3/TRBV12-4
j_gene: TRBJ1-4

CDR3aa: CASSLLAGGPGSEQFF
CDR3nt: TGTGCCAGCAGCCTACTAGCGGGAGGGCCTGGGAGTGAGCAGTTCTTC
abundance: few
d_gene: TRBD2
v_gene: TRBV7-2
j_gene: TRBJ2-1

CDR3aa: CASSVSGRAFNEQYF
CDR3nt: TGTGCCAGCAGTGTTAGCGGGAGGGCCTTTAATGAGCAGTACTTC
abundance: -
d_gene: TRBD2
v_gene: TRBV6-4
j_gene: TRBJ2-7

CDR3aa: CASGGRRGSDTQYF
CDR3nt: TGTGCCAGCGGAGGTCGGCGGGGCTCAGATACGCAGTATTTT
abundance: -
d_gene: -
v_gene: TRBV12-3/TRBV12-4
j_gene: TRBJ2-3

CDR3aa: CAISESPADLENTIYF
CDR3nt: TGTGCCATCAGTGAGTCCCCCGCGGATCTAGAAAACACCATATATTTT
abundance: once
d_gene: -
v_gene: TRBV10-3
j_gene: TRBJ1-3